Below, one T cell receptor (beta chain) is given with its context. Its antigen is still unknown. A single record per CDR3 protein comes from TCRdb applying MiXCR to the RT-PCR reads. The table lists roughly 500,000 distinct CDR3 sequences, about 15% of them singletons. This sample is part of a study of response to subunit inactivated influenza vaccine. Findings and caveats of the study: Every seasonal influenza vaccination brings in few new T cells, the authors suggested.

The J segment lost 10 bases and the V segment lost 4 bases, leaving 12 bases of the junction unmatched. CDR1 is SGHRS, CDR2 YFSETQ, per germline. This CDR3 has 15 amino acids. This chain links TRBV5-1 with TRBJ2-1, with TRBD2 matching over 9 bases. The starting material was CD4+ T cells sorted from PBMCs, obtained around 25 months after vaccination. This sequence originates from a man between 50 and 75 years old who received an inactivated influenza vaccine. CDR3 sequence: CASSIASGGSQEQFF. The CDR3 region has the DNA TGCGCCAGCAGCATTGCCAGCGGGGGGTCACAGGAGCAGTTCTTC.